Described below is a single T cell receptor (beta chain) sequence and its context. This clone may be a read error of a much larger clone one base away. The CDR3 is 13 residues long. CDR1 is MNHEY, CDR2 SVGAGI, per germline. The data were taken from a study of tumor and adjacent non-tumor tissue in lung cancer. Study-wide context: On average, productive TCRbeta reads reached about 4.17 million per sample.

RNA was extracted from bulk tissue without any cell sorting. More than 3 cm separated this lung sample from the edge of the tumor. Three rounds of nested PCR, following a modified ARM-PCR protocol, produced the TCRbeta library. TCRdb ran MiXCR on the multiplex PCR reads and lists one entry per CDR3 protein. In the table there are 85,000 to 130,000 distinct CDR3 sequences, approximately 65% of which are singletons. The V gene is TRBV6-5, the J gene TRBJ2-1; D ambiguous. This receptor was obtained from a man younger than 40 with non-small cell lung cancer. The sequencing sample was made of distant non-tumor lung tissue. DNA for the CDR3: TGTGCCAGCAGCCTTGGGCGGTACAATGAGCACTTCTTC. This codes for CASSLGRYNEHFF.